Given below is one T cell receptor (beta chain) in context. Its antigen is not identified. Amplification used 60 Vbeta primers and 13 Jbeta primers. Using immunoSEQ multiplex PCR, the repertoire was profiled, and TCRdb retains in-frame clones only, with some absent. This sample contains around 200,000 clones. This sample stems from a study of cytomegalovirus exposure and HLA in healthy donors. Study-wide results and caveats: Association of a missense DCLRE1C variant with TCR beta V- and J-gene trimming was reported in a later analysis. In vitro, three CMV-associated chains proved specific for CMV antigens. A cluster of highly shared sequence variants was likely a sequencing artifact.

V shed 5 bases, J shed 6 bases, and the junction held 9 bases outside the gene matches. Germline values: CDR1 SGHTA, CDR2 FQGNSA. The CDR3 has 14 residues. The receptor was isolated from a girl aged 2 to 9 in good health and CMV-seropositive. V gene TRBV7-2 combines with J gene TRBJ1-2, with 7 positions matching TRBD1. The sequenced material came from PBMCs. The CDR3 region is CASSPNRGAHGYTF. CDR3 bases: TGTGCCAGCAGCCCAAACAGGGGCGCGCATGGCTACACCTTC.